The 23 T cell receptor beta chains in this list originate from one sample, sequenced in a study of blood T cell repertoires in COVID-19. Repertoires were generated with immunoSEQ multiplex PCR, while TCRdb's copy carries only in-frame clones and drops some. Among 250,000 or so clones listed, about 82% were seen once. Sample: PBMCs or T cells enriched from blood (not recorded which). The receptors derive from a woman in her fifties or sixties who had recovered from COVID-19.

This chain links TRBV3-1 (or the pseudogene TRBV3-2) with TRBJ2-3; D not certain. V lost 4 bases, J lost 5 bases, and 10 bases lay in between. The CDR3 sequence is 13 residues long. The V gene's germline CDR1 is LGHDT and CDR2 YNNKEL (reference sequence). CDR3 nucleotides: TGTGCCAGCAGCCTGTTTTCGGGAGATACGCAGTATTTT. This codes for CASSLFSGDTQYF.

The V gene is TRBV7-2, the J gene TRBJ2-1; tentatively, D is TRBD2 (5 bases). This CDR3 comprises 14 residues. Germline lookup yields CDR1 SGHTA and CDR2 FQGNSA. V was cut by 5 bases and J by 5 bases, with 13 bases left in between. This chain's CDR3 is CASSPRTGNNEQFF. CDR3 sequence (DNA): TGTGCCAGCAGCCCCCGGACGGGAAACAATGAGCAGTTCTTC.

The V call is TRBV19, the J call TRBJ2-3; D may be TRBD2 (6 bases). CDR3 size: 15 residues. Germline CDR1 reads LNHDA; CDR2 reads SQIVND (reference sequence). V dropped 6 bases and J dropped 2 bases, with 15 bases sitting between them. The CDR3 DNA reads as TGTGCCAGTAGCACTTACGGGAGAGACACAGATACGCAGTATTTT. Protein: CASSTYGRDTDTQYF.

The chain joins TRBV5-1 to TRBJ2-1; 11 bases line up with TRBD2. The J segment lost 6 bases and the V segment lost 3 bases, leaving 14 bases of the junction unmatched. The CDR3 consists of 18 residues. Germline values: CDR1 SGHRS, CDR2 YFSETQ. CDR3 sequence reads: CASSSAKVAGGPSNEQFF. CDR3 nucleotides: TGCGCCAGCAGCTCCGCTAAGGTAGCGGGAGGGCCCAGCAATGAGCAGTTCTTC.

The V and J genes are TRBV5-1 and TRBJ2-1; D remains ambiguous. The CDR3 has 12 residues. V was clipped by 4 bases and J by 10 bases, with 12 bases between them. Germline CDR1 SGHRS, CDR2 YFSETQ. Written as DNA, the CDR3 is TGCGCCAGCAGCACCTATGGAGTCGAGCAGTTCTTC. Translated: CASSTYGVEQFF.

This chain uses TRBV24-1 with TRBJ1-1; D possibly corresponds to TRBD1 (6 bases). CDR3 length equals 13 residues. Germline V lookup: CDR1 KGHDR, CDR2 SFDVKD. V lost 7 bases to trimming and J lost 3 bases, with 11 bases between them. The CDR3 sequence is CATREQGYTEAFF. For the CDR3, the DNA is TGTGCCACCAGGGAACAGGGTTACACTGAAGCTTTCTTT.

The gene calls are TRBV18 and TRBJ1-2, with D possibly matching TRBD1 (5 bases). Germline CDR1 is KGHSH and CDR2 is LQKENI. V gave up 3 bases and J gave up 8 bases, with 13 bases separating them. This CDR3 has 13 amino acids. The CDR3, as DNA: TGTGCCAGCTCACCGTGGGGGGAGCAAGGCTACACCTTC. Translating gives CASSPWGEQGYTF.

This chain connects TRBV2 to TRBJ2-7; TRBD1 matches 9 bases. V was clipped by 9 bases and J by 3 bases; unmatched bases: 9. This CDR3 is built from 14 residues. CDR1 is SNHLY, CDR2 FYNNEI, per germline. The CDR3 DNA reads TGTGCCAGTAATATCCGGGACAGGGTCTACGAGCAGTACTTC. This codes for CASNIRDRVYEQYF. Together with reference TRBV2 and TRBJ2-7, the CDR3 gives the full variable domain: EPEVTQTPSHQVTQMGQEVILRCVPISNHLYFYWYRQILGQKVEFLVSFYNNEISEKSEIFDDQFSVERPDGSNFTLKIRSTKLEDSAMYFCASNIRDRVYEQYFGPGTRLTVT.

The genes are TRBV11-3 and TRBJ2-7; D unclear. The V gene's germline CDR1 is SGHNT and CDR2 YENEEA. Trimming cost V 6 bases and J 2 bases, with 11 bases left between them. The CDR3 length is 13 residues. CDR3 loop: CASRETVAYEQYF. In nucleotides, the CDR3 is TGTGCCAGCAGGGAAACAGTGGCCTACGAGCAGTACTTC. Drawing the rest from reference TRBV11-3 and TRBJ2-7, the complete variable domain is EAGVVQSPRYKIIEKKQPVAFWCNPISGHNTLYWYLQNLGQGPELLIRYENEEAVDDSQLPKDRFSAERLKGVDSTLKIQPAELGDSAVYLCASRETVAYEQYFGPGTRLTVT.

The table lists this clone with a few counts. This chain joins TRBV30 and TRBJ2-3, with a tentative D call TRBD1 (6 bases). The CDR3 extends over 14 amino acids. V lost 4 bases and J lost 3, with 14 bases in between. The germline gives CDR1 GTSNPN, CDR2 SVGIG (reference sequence). The CDR3 loop is CAWTQGSLTDTQYF. The CDR3 nucleotides are TGTGCCTGGACCCAGGGGAGCTTAACAGATACGCAGTATTTT.

The chain joins TRBV4-2 to TRBJ1-5; D ambiguous. This CDR3 has 14 residues. In germline, CDR1 is LGHNA, CDR2 YNFKEQ. V was shortened by 1 base and J by 4 bases, with 8 bases between the two germline ends. CDR3 DNA: TGTGCCAGCAGCCAAGGGGCTGTTAATCAGCCCCAGCATTTT. It encodes CASSQGAVNQPQHF.

In this sample, this clone turned up once. The chain combines TRBV19 with TRBJ2-1; D gene uncertain. Trimming took 6 bases from V and 9 from J, leaving 24 bases between them. Germline lookup yields CDR1 LNHDA and CDR2 SQIVND (reference sequence). The length of the CDR3 is 16 residues. The CDR3 loop is CASSTPGAWPNVEQFF. Written as DNA, the CDR3 is TGTGCCAGTAGCACCCCAGGCGCTTGGCCAAACGTTGAGCAGTTCTTC. The entire variable domain, with the rest obtained from reference TRBV19 and TRBJ2-1, is as follows: DGGITQSPKYLFRKEGQNVTLSCEQNLNHDAMYWYRQDPGQGLRLIYYSQIVNDFQKGDIAEGYSVSREKKESFPLTVTSAQKNPTAFYLCASSTPGAWPNVEQFFGPGTRLTVL.

This chain links TRBV5-6 with TRBJ2-5; 9 bases match TRBD2. CDR1 SGHDT and CDR2 YYEEEE come from the germline V gene. This CDR3 has 15 residues. V shed 0 bases and J 4 bases; nucleotides not matched to a gene: 4. CDR3 protein: CASSLGGRARETQYF. CDR3 sequence (DNA): TGTGCCAGCAGCTTGGGCGGGAGGGCCCGAGAGACCCAGTACTTC.

The V call is TRBV4-3, the J call TRBJ1-6; D is undetermined. Germline CDR1 LGHNA, CDR2 YSLEER. There are 16 residues in the CDR3. V was shortened by 1 base and J by 12 bases, with 19 bases between the two germline ends. CDR3 nucleotides: TGCGCCAGCAGCCAAGGGGCATTGGAGGTCGACGGACCCCTCCACTTT. Translated, it gives CASSQGALEVDGPLHF.

The chain combines TRBV9 with TRBJ1-4, with D uncertain. The CDR3 consists of 17 residues. CDR1 and CDR2 (germline): SGDLS, YYNGEE. V lost 1 base and J 0 bases, leaving 13 bases between the germline ends. The CDR3, as DNA: TGTGCCAGCAGCGTATCGGCAGGCAGCCCAACTAATGAAAAACTGTTTTTT. Protein: CASSVSAGSPTNEKLFF. The full variable domain, completed using reference TRBV9 and TRBJ1-4, is DSGVTQTPKHLITATGQRVTLRCSPRSGDLSVYWYQQSLDQGLQFLIQYYNGEERAKGNILERFSAQQFPDLHSELNLSSLELGDSALYFCASSVSAGSPTNEKLFFGSGTQLSVL.

V usage is TRBV28 and J usage is TRBJ2-1, with 7 bases fitting TRBD1. CDR1 is MDHEN and CDR2 is SYDVKM in the germline V gene. This CDR3 comprises 15 residues. V shed 7 bases and J 0 bases; nucleotides not matched to a gene: 6. The CDR3 region is CASIPTGSSYNEQFF. The CDR3 bases are TGTGCCAGCATTCCGACAGGGAGCTCCTACAATGAGCAGTTCTTC.

The gene calls are TRBV9 and TRBJ2-7; TRBD2 matches 8 bases. After removal of 10 bases from V and 3 bases from J, the junction contained 6 bases not matched to a gene. Per the germline V gene, CDR1 is SGDLS and CDR2 is YYNGEE. The CDR3 runs 12 residues. CDR3 sequence: CARTSTDYEQYF. The CDR3 bases are TGTGCCCGGACTAGCACCGACTACGAGCAGTACTTC.

This rearrangement joins TRBV4-3 to TRBJ2-2, with a weak D call TRBD1 (6 bases). From germline, CDR1 is LGHNA and CDR2 YSLEER. V dropped 0 bases and J dropped 7 bases, with 12 bases sitting between them. CDR3 length: 15 amino acids. This CDR3 is CASSQDQGPDGELFF. In DNA form, the CDR3 reads TGCGCCAGCAGCCAAGATCAGGGGCCCGACGGGGAGCTGTTTTTT.

Here the CDR3 DNA reads TGTGCCAGCACCCCGACAGGGGGCTATGGCTACACCTTC. This translates into CASTPTGGYGYTF. This sequence joins TRBV7-2 and TRBJ1-2, with 9 bases matching TRBD1. This CDR3 region has 13 residues. V shed 7 bases, J shed 4 bases, and the junction held 4 bases outside the gene matches. Germline V CDR1 and CDR2: SGHTA, FQGNSA.

The rearrangement links TRBV2 to TRBJ2-7; 12 bases are shared with TRBD2. Germline CDR1 and CDR2: SNHLY and FYNNEI. With 6 bases clipped from V and 7 bases from J, the junction kept 10 bases outside the gene matches. The CDR3 sequence is 15 residues long. This chain's CDR3 is CASRETSGGSGEQYF. CDR3 coding DNA: TGTGCCAGCAGGGAGACTAGCGGGGGCTCGGGGGAGCAGTACTTC. The variable domain in full, with the rest retrieved from reference TRBV2 and TRBJ2-7, is EPEVTQTPSHQVTQMGQEVILRCVPISNHLYFYWYRQILGQKVEFLVSFYNNEISEKSEIFDDQFSVERPDGSNFTLKIRSTKLEDSAMYFCASRETSGGSGEQYFGPGTRLTVT.

V is TRBV6-1 and J is TRBJ1-2, with D possibly being TRBD1 (5 bases). Germline CDR1 is MNHNS and CDR2 is SASEGT. CDR3 length: 13 residues. Trimming stripped 6 bases from V and 4 bases from J, with 12 bases between. Written as DNA, the CDR3 is TGTGCCAGCAGCCCCGGACAAGCCTATGGCTACACCTTC. It codes for CASSPGQAYGYTF.

The CDR3 DNA sequence: TGCAGCGTTGATGCCCCCGTGGAGGGGGGGACCTACGAGCAGTACTTC. Encoded protein: CSVDAPVEGGTYEQYF. This chain uses TRBV29-1 with TRBJ2-7; TRBD2 is a possible D gene (7 bases). This CDR3 is 16 amino acids long. Germline V gene data show CDR1 as SQVTM and CDR2 as ANQGSEA. The germline V and J ends were trimmed by 3 bases and 2 bases, with 20 bases remaining between them.

The V gene is TRBV2, the J gene TRBJ2-3; weak D call: TRBD2 (5 bases). The CDR3 is 16 amino acids. Germline loops: CDR1 SNHLY, CDR2 FYNNEI. V was cut by 3 bases and J by 1 base, with 14 bases left in between. For the CDR3, the DNA is TGTGCCAGCAGTGAGGGGAAAGGGAGACGCACAGATACGCAGTATTTT. It encodes CASSEGKGRRTDTQYF.